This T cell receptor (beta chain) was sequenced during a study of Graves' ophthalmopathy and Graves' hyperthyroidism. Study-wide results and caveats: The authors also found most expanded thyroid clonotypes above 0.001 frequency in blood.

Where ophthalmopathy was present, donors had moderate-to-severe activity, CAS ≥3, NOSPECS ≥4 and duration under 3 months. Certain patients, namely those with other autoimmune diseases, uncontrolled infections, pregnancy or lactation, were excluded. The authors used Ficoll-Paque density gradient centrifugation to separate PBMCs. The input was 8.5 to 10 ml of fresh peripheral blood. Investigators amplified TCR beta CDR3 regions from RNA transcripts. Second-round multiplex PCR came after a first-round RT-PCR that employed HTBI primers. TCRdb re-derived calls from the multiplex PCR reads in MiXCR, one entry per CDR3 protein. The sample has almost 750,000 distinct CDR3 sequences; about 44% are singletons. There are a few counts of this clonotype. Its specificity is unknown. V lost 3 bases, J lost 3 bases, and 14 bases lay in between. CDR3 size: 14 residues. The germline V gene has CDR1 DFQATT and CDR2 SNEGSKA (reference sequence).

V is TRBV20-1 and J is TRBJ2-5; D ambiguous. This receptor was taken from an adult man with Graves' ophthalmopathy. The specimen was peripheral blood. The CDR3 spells CSASQLTDEETQYF. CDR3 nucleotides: TGCAGTGCTAGTCAATTGACTGATGAAGAGACCCAGTACTTC.